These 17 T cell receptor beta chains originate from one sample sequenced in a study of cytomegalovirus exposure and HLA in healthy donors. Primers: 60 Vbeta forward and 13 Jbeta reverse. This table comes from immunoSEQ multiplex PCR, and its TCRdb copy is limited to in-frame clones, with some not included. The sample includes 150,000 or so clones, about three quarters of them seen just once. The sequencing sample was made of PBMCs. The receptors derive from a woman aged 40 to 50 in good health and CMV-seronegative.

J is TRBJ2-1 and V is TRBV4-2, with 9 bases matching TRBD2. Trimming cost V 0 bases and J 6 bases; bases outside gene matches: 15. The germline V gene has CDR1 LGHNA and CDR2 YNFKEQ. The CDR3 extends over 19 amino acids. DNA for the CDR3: TGTGCCAGCAGCCAAGATAAAGCGGGGGGCCCCTGGCCGGGCAATGAGCAGTTCTTC. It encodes CASSQDKAGGPWPGNEQFF.

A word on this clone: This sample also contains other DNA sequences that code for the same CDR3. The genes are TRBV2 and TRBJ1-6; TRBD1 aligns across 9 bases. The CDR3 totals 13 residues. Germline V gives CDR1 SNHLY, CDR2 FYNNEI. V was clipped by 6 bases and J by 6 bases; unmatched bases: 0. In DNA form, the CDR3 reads TGTGCCAGCAGGGACAGGGGTAATTCACCCCTCCACTTT. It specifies CASRDRGNSPLHF.

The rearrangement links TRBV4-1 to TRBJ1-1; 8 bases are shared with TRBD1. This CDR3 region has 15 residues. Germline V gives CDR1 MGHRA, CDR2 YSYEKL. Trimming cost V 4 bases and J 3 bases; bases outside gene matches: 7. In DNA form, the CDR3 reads TGCGCCAGCAGCCGTCCGACAGGGGCCGACACTGAAGCTTTCTTT. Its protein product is CASSRPTGADTEAFF.

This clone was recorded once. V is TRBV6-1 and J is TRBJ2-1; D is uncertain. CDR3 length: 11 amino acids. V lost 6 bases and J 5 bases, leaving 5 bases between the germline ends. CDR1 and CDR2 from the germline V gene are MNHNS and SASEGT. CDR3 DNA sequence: TGTGCCAGCAGATACAACAATGAGCAGTTCTTC. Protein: CASRYNNEQFF.

CDR3 nucleotide sequence: TGCGCCAGCAGCCAAGCCCCGGGACAGGCGCACTATGGCTACACCTTC. Its translation: CASSQAPGQAHYGYTF. The chain has TRBV4-1 and TRBJ1-2, with 8 bases fitting TRBD1. J gave up 3 bases and V 1 base, and 7 bases lay outside the gene matches. CDR3 length equals 16 residues. Germline V gene lookup returns CDR1 MGHRA and CDR2 YSYEKL.

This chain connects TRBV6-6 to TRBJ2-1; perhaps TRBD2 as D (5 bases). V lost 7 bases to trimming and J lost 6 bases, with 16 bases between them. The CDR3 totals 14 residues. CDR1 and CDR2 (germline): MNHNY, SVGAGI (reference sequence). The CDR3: CASTPRGGRNEQFF. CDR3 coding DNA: TGTGCCAGCACCCCCCGAGGCGGGCGCAATGAGCAGTTCTTC.

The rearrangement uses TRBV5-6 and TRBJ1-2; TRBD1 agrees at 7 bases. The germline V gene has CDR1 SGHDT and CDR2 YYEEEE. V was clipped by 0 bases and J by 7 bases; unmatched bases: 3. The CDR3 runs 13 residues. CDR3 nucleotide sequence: TGTGCCAGCAGCTTGGAGAGGGACAGTGGCTACACCTTC. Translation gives CASSLERDSGYTF.

The CDR3 nucleotides are TGCGCCAGCAGCTCCCAAAGCAAGAGGACTGAAGCTTTCTTT. Translation gives CASSSQSKRTEAFF. The genes are TRBV5-1 and TRBJ1-1; D remains ambiguous. V was clipped by 3 bases and J by 5 bases, with 14 bases between them. This CDR3 region has 14 residues. From germline, CDR1 is SGHRS and CDR2 YFSETQ.

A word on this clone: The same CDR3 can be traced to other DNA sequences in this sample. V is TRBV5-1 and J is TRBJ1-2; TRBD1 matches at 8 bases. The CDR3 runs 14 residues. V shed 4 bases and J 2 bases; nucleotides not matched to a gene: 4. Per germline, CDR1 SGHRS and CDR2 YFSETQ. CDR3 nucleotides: TGCGCCAGCAGCGCACGGACAGGGAACTATGGCTACACCTTC. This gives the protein CASSARTGNYGYTF.

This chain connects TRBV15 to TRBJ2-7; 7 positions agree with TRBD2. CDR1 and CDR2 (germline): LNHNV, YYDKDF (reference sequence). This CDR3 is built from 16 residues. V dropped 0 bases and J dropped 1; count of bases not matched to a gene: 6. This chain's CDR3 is CATSRDLGTTSYEQYF. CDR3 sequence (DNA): TGTGCCACCAGCAGAGATCTTGGGACTACTTCCTACGAGCAGTACTTC. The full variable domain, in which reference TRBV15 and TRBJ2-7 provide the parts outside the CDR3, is DAMVIQNPRYQVTQFGKPVTLSCSQTLNHNVMYWYQQKSSQAPKLLFHYYDKDFNNEADTPDNFQSRRPNTSFCFLDIRSPGLGDTAMYLCATSRDLGTTSYEQYFGPGTRLTVT.

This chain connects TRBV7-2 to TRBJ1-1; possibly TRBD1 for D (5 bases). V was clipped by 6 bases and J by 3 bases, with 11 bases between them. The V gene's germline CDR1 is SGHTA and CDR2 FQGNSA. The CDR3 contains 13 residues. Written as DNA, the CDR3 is TGTGCCAGCAGGTCCACAGGTTACACTGAAGCTTTCTTT. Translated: CASRSTGYTEAFF.

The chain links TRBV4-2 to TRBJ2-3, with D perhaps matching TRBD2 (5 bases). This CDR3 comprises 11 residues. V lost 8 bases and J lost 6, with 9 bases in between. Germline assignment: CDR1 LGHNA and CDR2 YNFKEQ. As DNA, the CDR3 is TGTGCCAGCGGCGGGCTTGATACGCAGTATTTT. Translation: CASGGLDTQYF.

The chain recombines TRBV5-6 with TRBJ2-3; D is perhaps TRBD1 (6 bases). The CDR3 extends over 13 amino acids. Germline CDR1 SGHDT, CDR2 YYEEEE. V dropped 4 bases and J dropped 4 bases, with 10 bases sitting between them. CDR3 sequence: CASSDRIPDTQYF. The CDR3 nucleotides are TGTGCCAGCAGCGACAGGATTCCAGATACGCAGTATTTT.

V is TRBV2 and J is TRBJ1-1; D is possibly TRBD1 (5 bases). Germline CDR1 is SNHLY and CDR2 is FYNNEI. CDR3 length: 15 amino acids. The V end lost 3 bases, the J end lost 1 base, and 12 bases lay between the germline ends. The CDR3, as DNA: TGTGCCAGCAGTGAGATGGGGCAGACGAACACTGAAGCTTTCTTT. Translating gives CASSEMGQTNTEAFF.

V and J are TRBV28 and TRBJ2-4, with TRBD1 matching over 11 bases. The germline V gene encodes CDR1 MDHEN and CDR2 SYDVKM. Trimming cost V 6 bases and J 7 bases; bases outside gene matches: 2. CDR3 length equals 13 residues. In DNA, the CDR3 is TGTGCCAGCAGGGGGACAGGGGGGAACATTCAGTACTTC. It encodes CASRGTGGNIQYF.

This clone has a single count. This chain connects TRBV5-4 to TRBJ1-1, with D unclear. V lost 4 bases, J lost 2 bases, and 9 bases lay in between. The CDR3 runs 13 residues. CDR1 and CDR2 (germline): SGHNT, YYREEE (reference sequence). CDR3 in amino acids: CASSPAGNTEAFF. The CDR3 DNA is TGTGCCAGCAGCCCCGCAGGTAACACTGAAGCTTTCTTT.

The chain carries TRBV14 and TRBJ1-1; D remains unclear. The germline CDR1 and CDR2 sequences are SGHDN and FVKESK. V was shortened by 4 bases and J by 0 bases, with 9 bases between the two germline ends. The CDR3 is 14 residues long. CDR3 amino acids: CASSLAGMNTEAFF. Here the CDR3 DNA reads TGTGCCAGCAGCCTAGCCGGAATGAACACTGAAGCTTTCTTT.